This passage covers 11 T cell receptor beta chains from one sample sequenced in a study of shared clonotypes between healthy human individuals. Here immunoSEQ multiplex PCR was the method, and the copy in TCRdb shows in-frame clones only, minus some. The data contain some 2,000,000 clones, 85% to 95% of them singletons. The sequenced sample consisted of naive CD4+ T cells sorted from blood. The subset: CD45RA+ positively selected. All receptors derive from a man aged 18 to 35 in good health.

This chain joins TRBV30 and TRBJ2-5; D remains ambiguous. This CDR3 contains 12 residues. Germline V gene sequence: CDR1 GTSNPN, CDR2 SVGIG (reference sequence). V was pared by 3 bases and J by 1 base, with 6 bases between. The CDR3 spells CAWSELQETQYF. The CDR3 DNA follows: TGTGCCTGGAGCGAGCTCCAAGAGACCCAGTACTTC. The full variable domain, completed using reference TRBV30 and TRBJ2-5, is SQTIHQWPATLVQPVGSPLSLECTVEGTSNPNLYWYRQAAGRGLQLLFYSVGIGQISSEVPQNLSASRPQDRQFILSSKKLLLSDSGFYLCAWSELQETQYFGPGTRLLVL.

Here the CDR3 reads CASSSLGTGVNEQYF. For the CDR3, the DNA is TGTGCCAGCTCGTCACTAGGGACAGGGGTAAACGAGCAGTACTTC. This rearrangement joins TRBV18 to TRBJ2-7, with 10 nucleotides matching TRBD1. Trimming cost V 6 bases and J 5 bases; bases outside gene matches: 10. The germline CDR1 and CDR2 sequences are KGHSH and LQKENI. This CDR3 region has 15 residues.

This chain connects TRBV11-2 to TRBJ2-7; 11 nucleotides line up with TRBD2. The CDR3 loop spans 17 amino acids. Germline CDR1 and CDR2: SGHAT and FQNNGV. With 1 base clipped from V and 3 bases from J, the junction kept 8 bases outside the gene matches. DNA for the CDR3: TGTGCCAGCAGCTTAGCGACTAGCGGGAATTATAACTACGAGCAGTACTTC. Translated, it gives CASSLATSGNYNYEQYF.

The genes are TRBV30 and TRBJ2-3; 10 bases agree with TRBD2. The CDR3 is made up of 15 amino acids. V shed 4 bases and J 1 base; nucleotides not matched to a gene: 5. CDR1 is GTSNPN, CDR2 SVGIG, per germline (reference sequence). The CDR3 bases are TGTGCCTGGACTAGCGGGGGCTACGGCACAGATACGCAGTATTTT. As protein: CAWTSGGYGTDTQYF.

This chain uses TRBV10-3 with TRBJ2-1, with no clear D. The CDR3 sequence is 16 residues long. V lost 2 bases and J lost 3, with 14 bases in between. CDR1 ENHRY and CDR2 SYGVKD come from the germline V gene. In nucleotides, the CDR3 is TGTGCCATCAGTGAGGAGGCCCCTGCAAACTACAATGAGCAGTTCTTC. This gives the protein CAISEEAPANYNEQFF.

The CDR3 nucleotides read TGTGCCATCAGTGATCAGGGACAGCCCAGAGGGGAAAAACTGTTTTTT. Its protein product is CAISDQGQPRGEKLFF. The genes are TRBV10-3 and TRBJ1-4; 7 bases match TRBD1. Germline-derived CDR1 and CDR2 are ENHRY and SYGVKD. V lost 3 bases and J lost 8; bases outside the gene matches: 12. The CDR3 loop spans 16 amino acids.

This sequence joins TRBV4-3 and TRBJ2-3, with 14 positions matching TRBD2. Germline trimming cut 1 base from V and 12 bases from J; bases unmatched to any gene: 12. CDR3 size: 17 residues. Per the germline V gene, CDR1 is LGHNA and CDR2 is YSLEER. In DNA form, the CDR3 reads TGCGCCAGCAGCCAAGGAGGGTTGGGACTAGCGGGAGAACATCAGTATTTT. Translation gives CASSQGGLGLAGEHQYF.

The J gene is TRBJ2-3, the V gene TRBV5-8, with a weak D call TRBD1 (6 bases). Germline CDR1 is SGHTS and CDR2 is YDEGEE. The CDR3 sequence is 15 residues long. V was pared by 0 bases and J by 2 bases, with 10 bases between. The CDR3 nucleotides read TGTGCCAGCAGCTTGGACAGGGCCACCACAGATACGCAGTATTTT. Amino acid sequence: CASSLDRATTDTQYF.

Only one count was recorded for this clone. The rearrangement joins TRBV14 to TRBJ1-3; no reliable D call. Trimming pared 2 bases from V and 5 bases from J, leaving 4 bases between. This CDR3 has 12 residues. The germline V gene encodes CDR1 SGHDN and CDR2 FVKESK. CDR3 nucleotide sequence: TGTGCCAGCAGCCAAATCAGAAACACCATATATTTT. Its protein product is CASSQIRNTIYF. Combining the CDR3 with reference TRBV14 and TRBJ1-3 gives the whole variable domain EAGVTQFPSHSVIEKGQTVTLRCDPISGHDNLYWYRRVMGKEIKFLLHFVKESKQDESGMPNNRFLAERTGGTYSTLKVQPAELEDSGVYFCASSQIRNTIYFGEGSWLTVV.

This rearrangement joins TRBV4-2 to TRBJ2-6; the D is unclear. V was shortened by 0 bases and J by 1 base, with 7 bases between the two germline ends. This CDR3 spans 16 amino acids. CDR1 and CDR2 (germline): LGHNA, YNFKEQ. This CDR3 reads CASSQDFGSGANVLTF. Written as DNA, the CDR3 is TGTGCCAGCAGCCAAGATTTCGGGTCTGGGGCCAACGTCCTGACTTTC.

Remarks on this clone: This sample includes further DNA sequences coding for the same CDR3. The J gene is TRBJ2-7, the V gene TRBV6-5, with D tentatively TRBD2 (5 bases). This CDR3 comprises 12 residues. The germline V gene encodes CDR1 MNHEY and CDR2 SVGAGI. The germline V and J ends were trimmed by 6 bases and 4 bases, with 10 bases remaining between them. This CDR3 is CASSSPGYEQYF. CDR3 nucleotide sequence: TGTGCCAGCAGCTCTCCGGGGTACGAGCAGTACTTC.